This is a list of T cell receptor beta chains from one sample in a study of T cell repertoires in cytomegalovirus infection. Their cognate antigens are unknown. MiXCR was run by TCRdb on the reads, yielding one entry per CDR3 protein. This repertoire shows 55,000 to 85,000 distinct CDR3 sequences, 20% found once; its top ten account for roughly two thirds. Material: CD8+ T cells from cultured PBMCs, obtained from culture after CMV antigen stimulation. All receptors derive from a human donor in good health (CMV status not recorded). Some clones in this sample may be carry-over from other donors' samples. Each CDR3 is given with its conserved first and last residue. The order of the fields is clone size, V gene, J gene, D gene, CDR3 protein, CDR3 DNA. The D gene is left open where the match is weak. Size is stated for part of the rows, as once, few or many counts, or as a class when the clone is expanded.

clone size: -
V gene: TRBV4-1
J gene: TRBJ1-6
D gene: -
CDR3 protein: CASSQDLNSPLHF
CDR3 DNA: TGCGCCAGCAGCCAAGACCTTAATTCACCCCTCCACTTT

clone size: few
V gene: TRBV6-2/TRBV6-3
J gene: TRBJ2-2
D gene: -
CDR3 protein: CAGTGTANTGELFF
CDR3 DNA: TGTGCCGGCACAGGGACCGCGAACACCGGGGAGCTGTTTTTC

clone size: few
V gene: TRBV6-2/TRBV6-3
J gene: TRBJ2-1
D gene: TRBD1
CDR3 protein: CASRPRTGPNEQFF
CDR3 DNA: TGTGCCAGCAGACCGAGGACAGGGCCCAATGAGCAGTTCTTC

clone size: few
V gene: TRBV6-1
J gene: TRBJ1-5
D gene: -
CDR3 protein: CASSVTGISNQPQHF
CDR3 DNA: TGTGCCAGCAGCGTAACAGGAATAAGCAATCAGCCCCAGCATTTT

clone size: -
V gene: TRBV29-1
J gene: TRBJ1-4
D gene: TRBD1
CDR3 protein: CSVGTPTGPEEKLFF
CDR3 DNA: TGCAGCGTTGGTACCCCGACAGGGCCTGAGGAAAAACTGTTTTTT

clone size: few
V gene: TRBV7-7
J gene: TRBJ1-2
D gene: -
CDR3 protein: CASSSRAIRLSFYGYTF
CDR3 DNA: TGTGCCAGCAGCTCCCGGGCCATACGTCTGTCCTTCTATGGCTACACCTTC

clone size: few
V gene: TRBV11-2
J gene: TRBJ2-7
D gene: -
CDR3 protein: CASSLEIPYEQYF
CDR3 DNA: TGTGCCAGCAGCTTAGAAATCCCCTACGAGCAGTACTTC

clone size: -
V gene: TRBV7-6
J gene: TRBJ1-1
D gene: -
CDR3 protein: CASSLNVGTEAFF
CDR3 DNA: TGTGCCAGCAGCTTAAACGTAGGCACTGAAGCTTTCTTT

clone size: few
V gene: TRBV7-8
J gene: TRBJ2-7
D gene: TRBD2
CDR3 protein: CASSVGLAGTSYEQYF
CDR3 DNA: TGTGCCAGCAGTGTGGGACTAGCGGGAACCTCCTACGAGCAGTACTTC

clone size: -
V gene: TRBV4-3
J gene: TRBJ1-3
D gene: TRBD1
CDR3 protein: CASSPGGDSRNTIYF
CDR3 DNA: TGCGCCAGCAGCCCAGGGGGCGACTCAAGAAACACCATATATTTT

clone size: -
V gene: TRBV7-9
J gene: TRBJ1-1
D gene: -
CDR3 protein: CASSSADRNTEAFF
CDR3 DNA: TGTGCCAGCAGCTCCGCGGACAGGAACACTGAAGCTTTCTTT

clone size: few
V gene: TRBV12-3/TRBV12-4
J gene: TRBJ1-5
D gene: -
CDR3 protein: CASSLRVGDQPQHF
CDR3 DNA: TGTGCCAGCAGTTTAAGGGTGGGGGATCAGCCCCAGCATTTT

clone size: few
V gene: TRBV7-6
J gene: TRBJ2-3
D gene: TRBD2
CDR3 protein: CASSPGLAGGTQYF
CDR3 DNA: TGTGCCAGCAGCCCGGGACTAGCGGGTGGTACGCAGTATTTT

clone size: many
V gene: TRBV7-8
J gene: TRBJ2-1
D gene: TRBD1
CDR3 protein: CASSPPGQVGDEQFF
CDR3 DNA: TGTGCCAGCAGCCCGCCCGGACAGGTTGGGGATGAGCAGTTCTTC

clone size: -
V gene: TRBV2
J gene: TRBJ1-2
D gene: -
CDR3 protein: CASRETENYGYTF
CDR3 DNA: TGTGCCAGCAGGGAGACAGAAAACTATGGCTACACCTTC

clone size: -
V gene: TRBV4-1
J gene: TRBJ2-7
D gene: TRBD1
CDR3 protein: CASSQERGPSYEQYF
CDR3 DNA: TGCGCCAGCAGCCAAGAAAGGGGGCCCTCCTACGAGCAGTACTTC

clone size: many
V gene: TRBV7-6
J gene: TRBJ2-7
D gene: -
CDR3 protein: CASSLGGGYEQYF
CDR3 DNA: TGTGCCAGCAGCTTAGGTGGCGGATACGAGCAGTACTTC

clone size: -
V gene: TRBV6-1
J gene: TRBJ1-2
D gene: -
CDR3 protein: CASKRRGTWGYTF
CDR3 DNA: TGTGCCAGCAAGCGGCGGGGGACTTGGGGCTACACCTTC

clone size: -
V gene: TRBV15
J gene: TRBJ2-3
D gene: -
CDR3 protein: CATSRERLNTDTQYF
CDR3 DNA: TGTGCCACCAGCAGAGAGAGATTAAACACAGATACGCAGTATTTT

clone size: many
V gene: TRBV14
J gene: TRBJ2-7
D gene: -
CDR3 protein: CASSQGYEQYF
CDR3 DNA: TGTGCCAGCAGCCAAGGCTACGAGCAGTACTTC

clone size: few
V gene: TRBV29-1
J gene: TRBJ1-4
D gene: -
CDR3 protein: CSVVVVLGEKLFF
CDR3 DNA: TGCAGCGTTGTCGTGGTCCTTGGAGAAAAACTGTTTTTT

clone size: few
V gene: TRBV7-6
J gene: TRBJ2-1
D gene: TRBD2
CDR3 protein: CASSPAGGPLNEQFF
CDR3 DNA: TGTGCCAGCAGCCCAGCGGGGGGGCCTCTCAATGAGCAGTTCTTC

clone size: -
V gene: TRBV19
J gene: TRBJ2-2
D gene: TRBD1
CDR3 protein: CASSIRGQTGELFF
CDR3 DNA: TGTGCCAGTAGTATTAGGGGGCAAACCGGGGAGCTGTTTTTT

clone size: few
V gene: TRBV6-1
J gene: TRBJ1-5
D gene: -
CDR3 protein: CASSEGPSESNQPQHF
CDR3 DNA: TGTGCCAGCAGTGAAGGTCCAAGTGAAAGCAATCAGCCCCAGCATTTT

clone size: -
V gene: TRBV6-1
J gene: TRBJ2-1
D gene: -
CDR3 protein: CASRMSYNEQFF
CDR3 DNA: TGTGCCAGCAGAATGTCCTACAATGAGCAGTTCTTC

clone size: few
V gene: TRBV27
J gene: TRBJ2-1
D gene: -
CDR3 protein: CASSWPGSYNEQFF
CDR3 DNA: TGTGCCAGCAGTTGGCCAGGGTCCTACAATGAGCAGTTCTTC